This is a list of T cell receptor beta chains from one sample in a study of cytomegalovirus exposure and HLA in healthy donors. Generated by immunoSEQ multiplex PCR, the TCRdb table keeps only in-frame clones and is missing some. Of 150,000 to 170,000 clones in the sample, around 84% were seen once. Sequenced input: PBMCs. These receptor sequences come from a human donor in good health. Each CDR3 is given with its conserved first and last residue.

v_call cdr3_length cdr3_aa
TRBV7-8 17 CASSLGPGTGGRTEAFF
TRBV11-2 13 CASSLVAGGGYTF
TRBV6-5 13 CASKAGGPGEQFF
TRBV4-1 14 CASSQRTASYEQYF
TRBV7-9 15 CASSSLTGPNQPQHF
TRBV14 14 CASSLGGFTDTQYF
TRBV2 13 CATSGDMNTEAFF
TRBV5-4 15 CASSFSGRKEETQYF
TRBV18 15 CASSPLDRLGTEAFF
TRBV4-3 16 CASSQESGGAYNEQFF
TRBV5-6 14 CASSLHRVGNTIYF
TRBV5-1 16 CASSSQPGQGSYGYTF
TRBV7-2 12 CASSPTRNTIYF
TRBV10-3 12 CAISKGDDTQYF
TRBV6-5 16 CASSYSTLDQGHEQYF
TRBV6-5 15 CASRTIWTGNEKLFF
TRBV6-5 14 CASRAGYASDEQFF
TRBV25-1 13 CASSESVNNEQFF
TRBV11-2 14 CASSSGPTGHGYTF
TRBV7-9 14 CASSLYTGGYEQYF
TRBV6-6 14 CASTPDRVWFGYTF
TRBV27 13 CASRGNRVGGYTF
TRBV6-5 15 CASSYGRGVGTEAFF
TRBV19 14 CATIERGTAYGYTF
TRBV11-3 14 CASSDLTSHNEQFF
TRBV18 12 CASSPLNGEAFF
TRBV6-6 13 CASNTGVGYGYTF
TRBV11-2 13 CASSPRGLETQYF
TRBV30 16 CAWSVMGQAVTGELFF
TRBV9 12 CASSVWGGGYTF
TRBV5-1 16 CASAKGDYRSTDTQYF
TRBV20-1 11 CSAPRAYEQYF
TRBV13 14 CASSLTGGDNEQFF
TRBV5-4 13 CASSLDAGSGVHF
TRBV27 16 CASGVAGNRRNQPQHF
TRBV5-4 11 CASGRGLEAFF